This TCR beta chain was obtained from a study of blood T cells in healthy people across ages (dated by TCRdb to between 2015 and 2016). The study in broad terms: In model experiments, template switching captured roughly one uniquely barcoded TCR beta cDNA molecule for every two T cells. The study measured age-related changes in TCR beta repertoire diversity using deep sequencing normalized with unique cDNA molecular identifiers. The donors were split into four age groups: young (average 16 years), middle-aged (about 40), aged (62) and long-lived (approximately 80). To avoid experimental bias, donors of different ages were randomly spread across the sequencing lanes. The study analyzed two additional independent replicas of 1 million unique cDNA reads from the same blood draw for two donors, one aged 18 to 30 and one aged 80 or older. Study-level results and caveats: Estimates of total diversity from one million sequenced T cells were regarded as lower bounds and underestimates. Because profiling used bulk unsorted PBMCs, naive and antigen-experienced compartments could not be compared conclusively. There was a strong correlation between observed TCR beta diversity and the percentage of naive T cells measured by flow cytometry. Compared with the aged group, the long-lived group had more naive CD4+ T cells, fewer expanded clones and increased TCR diversity, suggesting age selection. Donor CMV infection status was unknown, potentially confounding age-related changes in expanded clonotypes. Observed TCR beta diversity per million T cells fell roughly linearly with age, and a significant reduction was already apparent by age around 40.

Library construction relied on 5' RACE. TCRdb records Illumina HiSeq 2500 as the sequencer. A second roughly 6 to 12 cycle PCR used a sample-barcoded 5' primer and a J-beta primer mix. Each TCR beta cDNA molecule received a unique molecular identifier from a template-switch 5' adaptor carrying 12 random nucleotides. At least 2.5 million CDR3-containing paired-end reads were obtained from each sample. First-strand cDNA was synthesized from all RNA with the Mint cDNA synthesis kit, primed by a TRBC-specific oligonucleotide. Following uracil-DNA glycosylase treatment, all cDNA underwent a first 18-cycle PCR with the universal primers M1SS and BC2_uni_R. The original pipeline was this. For normalization, 1 million high-quality reads were randomly selected from each sample, with every read carrying a distinct molecular identifier. Instead of being binned into consensus sequences, reads with shared molecular identifiers were discarded. MiTCR, run with a Q25 quality threshold and the strictest error-elimination algorithm, handled CDR3 identification, clonotype clustering and error correction. A nonparametric unseen species model using Euler transformation provided a lower-bound estimate of total TCR beta diversity. TCRdb took the public reads, trimmed them with fastp at Q25, ran MiXCR for clone calling and kept in-frame beta chains. For every CDR3 protein sequence, its rows merge into one entry that carries the most common genes and DNA. Here the V and J calls rest on TCRdb's processing, not on the authors' analysis. The sample includes about 800,000 distinct CDR3 sequences, with roughly 64% observed a single time. The biggest ten clones account for roughly 20% of the sample.

The donors were a few dozen Caucasian individuals from Russia, aged roughly 6 to 100 years, who were systemically healthy. Each donor gave 8 to 10 milliliters of peripheral blood, drawn into EDTA-treated Vacutainer tubes. PBMCs were isolated by Ficoll-Paque density-gradient centrifugation, with at least 6.5 million obtained per sample. Trizol reagent was used to extract total RNA from PBMCs, with at least 6 micrograms per sample. The percentages of naive CD45RAhigh/CD27high T cells were determined by flow cytometry on a PBMC aliquot from every donor. CDR1 SQVTM and CDR2 ANQGSEA were looked up in the germline V gene. After removal of 3 bases from V and 5 bases from J, the junction retains 11 bases not matched to a gene. The CDR3 has 15 amino acids, counting the end cysteine and phenylalanine. The entry retains the CDR3 DNA only, 45 bases that are in frame from base 1. In this sample, this clonotype turned up a few times. What antigen it recognizes has not been identified. No much larger clone is present one base from it, and per-base qualities are unavailable.

This receptor was obtained from a young man in good health. The source material was blood. The rearranged chain carries TRBV29-1 and TRBJ2-3, and 7 junction bases match TRBD1. The bases are TGCAGCGTTGAGCCCAGGGACAGCCCTCGAGATACGCAGTATTTT. Translated, it reads CSVEPRDSPRDTQYF.